Below, one T cell receptor beta chain is given with its context. The trim removed 0 bases at V and 8 bases at J, leaving 3 bases unmatched. The CDR3 length is 13 residues. Germline V CDR1 and CDR2: MNHEY, SMNVEV (reference sequence). This entry is derived from a study of blood T cell repertoires in COVID-19. Libraries were prepared by immunoSEQ multiplex PCR; TCRdb keeps only in-frame clonotypes and omits some of them. Among 150,000 to 200,000 clones listed, over 70% were seen once. Source material: peripheral blood. This sequence originates from a man between 60 and 75 years old with active or convalescent COVID-19. The rearrangement uses TRBV27 and TRBJ1-1; TRBD1 matches 7 bases. This CDR3 reads CASSLSSTGEAFF. DNA of the CDR3: TGTGCCAGCAGTTTATCTTCGACAGGGGAAGCTTTCTTT.